These T cell receptor beta chains were read from a single sample in a study of cytomegalovirus exposure and HLA in healthy donors. Clones were sequenced by immunoSEQ multiplex PCR, and TCRdb holds only the in-frame ones, with some missing. The sample includes 95,000 to 110,000 clones, roughly 85% of them seen just once. Material for sequencing was PBMCs. All receptors come from a man in his sixties in good health and CMV-seropositive. Each CDR3 is given with its conserved first and last residue. D genes are given only for firm matches. Expanded clones get a size class; other rows say once, few or many, or leave the size out.

>TRBJ1-4|-|TRBV5-1|TRBD1
CASSSTGTGGEKLFF
TGCGCCAGCAGCTCCACCGGGACAGGGGGTGAAAAACTGTTTTTT
>TRBJ2-7|-|TRBV5-1|-
CASSQGQLSYEQYF
TGCGCCAGCAGCCAAGGACAGCTCTCCTACGAGCAGTACTTC
>TRBJ1-5|-|TRBV5-3|-
CARSLYAASRNQPQHF
TGTGCCAGAAGCTTGTACGCGGCGTCTCGCAATCAGCCCCAGCATTTT
>TRBJ2-2|-|TRBV11-3|TRBD2
CASSPRLAGGPAGELFF
TGTGCCAGCAGCCCCCGGCTAGCGGGGGGACCTGCCGGGGAGCTGTTTTTT
>TRBJ2-7|-|TRBV7-2|TRBD2
CASSQRGTSGYEQYF
TGTGCCAGCAGTCAAAGGGGGACTAGCGGCTACGAGCAGTACTTC
>TRBJ2-7|-|TRBV4-1|-
CASSQVVAPIYSYEQYF
TGCGCCAGCAGCCAAGTTGTTGCCCCCATCTACTCCTACGAGCAGTACTTC
>TRBJ1-1|-|TRBV7-9|-
CSSSLGQNGAFF
TGTTCCAGCAGCTTAGGACAAAACGGAGCTTTCTTT
>TRBJ1-5|-|TRBV15|-
CATSRDVRGHQPQHF
TGTGCCACCAGCAGAGATGTTAGGGGCCATCAGCCCCAGCATTTT
>TRBJ2-1|-|TRBV7-9|TRBD2
CASSSGLADNNEQFF
TGTGCCAGCAGCTCGGGACTAGCGGATAACAATGAGCAGTTCTTC
>TRBJ1-3|-|TRBV5-1|-
CASSFTVHSSGNTIYF
TGCGCCAGCAGCTTCACAGTTCACAGCTCTGGAAACACCATATATTTT
>TRBJ1-4|few|TRBV5-5|-
CASSLLGEKLFF
TGTGCCAGCAGCCTCCTCGGTGAAAAACTGTTTTTT
>TRBJ2-5|-|TRBV6-5|TRBD1
CASSYLDRGLGETQYF
TGTGCCAGCAGTTATCTGGACAGGGGCCTTGGGGAGACCCAGTACTTC
>TRBJ1-3|-|TRBV5-1|-
CASSLGQAFSGNTIYF
TGCGCCAGCAGCTTGGGACAGGCGTTCTCTGGAAACACCATATATTTT
>TRBJ1-5|-|TRBV2|-
CASSGQGGRGNQPQHF
TGTGCCAGCAGTGGGCAGGGAGGGAGGGGCAATCAGCCCCAGCATTTT
>TRBJ1-5|-|TRBV19|TRBD1
CASSKGQESSRPHF
TGTGCCAGTAGTAAGGGACAGGAGTCTTCGCGTCCGCATTTT
>TRBJ2-1|-|TRBV4-3|-
CASTLGVVGSYNEQFF
TGCGCCAGCACCCTGGGAGTGGTAGGCTCCTACAATGAGCAGTTCTTC
>TRBJ2-2|-|TRBV5-1|-
CASSGGTGELFF
TGCGCCAGCAGCGGCGGTACCGGGGAGCTGTTTTTT